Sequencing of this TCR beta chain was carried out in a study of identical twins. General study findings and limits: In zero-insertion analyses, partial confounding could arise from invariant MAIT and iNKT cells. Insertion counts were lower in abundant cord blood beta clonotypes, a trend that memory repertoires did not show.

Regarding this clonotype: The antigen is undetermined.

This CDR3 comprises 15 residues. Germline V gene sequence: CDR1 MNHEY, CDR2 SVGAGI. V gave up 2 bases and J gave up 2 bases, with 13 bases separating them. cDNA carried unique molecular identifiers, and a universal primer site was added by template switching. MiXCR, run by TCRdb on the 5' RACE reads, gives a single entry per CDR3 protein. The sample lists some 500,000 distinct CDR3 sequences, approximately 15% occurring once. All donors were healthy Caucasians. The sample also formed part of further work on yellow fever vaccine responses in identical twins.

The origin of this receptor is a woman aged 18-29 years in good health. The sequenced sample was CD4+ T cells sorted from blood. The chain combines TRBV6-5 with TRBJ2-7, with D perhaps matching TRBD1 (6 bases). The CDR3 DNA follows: TGTGCCAGCAGTTACCGTCACAGGGACCCCTACGAGCAGTACTTC. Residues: CASSYRHRDPYEQYF.